This T cell receptor beta chain was identified during a study of T cell responses to AZD1222 COVID-19 vaccine (dated by TCRdb to the early 2020s). Turning to the overall study: AZD1222 recipients whose second dose came at about 4 weeks and those whose second dose came at about 12 weeks were combined into one group, since spike-specific TCR depth and breadth did not differ between the two schedules. A total of about 230 trial participants underwent TCR sequencing, of whom 207 received two doses of AZD1222 and 26 received two doses of the MenACWY control vaccine. Trial participants were enrolled into age subgroups of 18-55, 56-69 and 70-plus years, which contained around 140, 26 and 57 TCR-sequenced participants, respectively. Overall results and qualifications from the work: In the small 56-69-year group, the increase in depth fell short of significance, most likely because of low power. The vaccine-associated CD4 TCRs covered the entire spike protein, and the dominant responses fell in regions 160-218 and 743-854. Most participants were white British and females outnumbered males, and the authors suggested that clonal diversity may have been underestimated. Epitopes outside the regions mutated in the B.1.351 and B.1.1.7 variants were reportedly recognized by nearly half of the unique spike-specific TCRs. After two AZD1222 doses, both the breadth and the depth of spike-specific TCRs were significantly higher than at day 0 and than in MenACWY recipients. Only five or six AZD1222 recipients were SARS-CoV-2 seropositive at baseline, limiting conclusions about previously exposed vaccinees. Because no samples from the day 14 peak response were available, repertoires could be characterized only after the peak T cell response.

Looking up the germline V gene (reference sequence) yields CDR1 DFQATT and CDR2 SNEGSKA. V is pared back by 6 bases and J by 9 bases, with 11 bases lying between the germline termini. Measured from the cysteine to the phenylalanine, the CDR3 is 10 residues long. This entry keeps only the CDR3 DNA: 30 bases, framed from base 1. The CDR3 regions of human TCRbeta chains were analyzed by immunosequencing. As for the authors' bioinformatics: Repertoire TCRs were checked for matches against a reference library of SARS-CoV-2-specific TCRs that had been generated using the MIRA antigen-specificity platform. Breadth was defined as the fraction of unique TCRs that were SARS-CoV-2-associated, and depth was defined as the fraction of total T cells that were SARS-CoV-2-associated. Using the MIRA data, each spike-specific TCR was assigned both to the spike region to which the TCR was reactive and to a CD4 or CD8 class. Log10-transformed breadth and depth values were compared by one-way ANOVA with Sidak's multiple comparisons tests. The source is immuneACCESS, and TCRdb retained only in-frame sequences with V and J called. Part of the clones is not carried over; for the studies checked, unresolved V genes explain less than half of this, and the remainder is unexplained. V and J calls and clone size are given by that table; D and trimming were obtained from the DNA. The sample profile shows around 130,000 clones; more than 85% of them were found once. Of the sample, about 0.86% is held by the ten largest clones.

Read against the paper, the sample's time point label means: baseline before first vaccination. The vaccinee samples were drawn from two UK trials, COV001 and COV002, one of which was a single-blind randomized controlled phase 2/3 trial testing AZD1222 (ChAdOx1 nCoV-19) in healthy adults. For TCRbeta chain sequencing, PBMC samples from trial participants were taken at day 0 and at day 28 after the second dose. A word on this clone: What antigen it recognizes has not been identified. No clone much larger than this one lies a single base away; base qualities are absent.

The sample in question was peripheral blood, obtained on day 0 of AZD1222 vaccination. This TCR derives from an adult in good health. This chain joins TRBV20-1 to TRBJ1-2; no confident D gene assignment can be made. The CDR3 protein: CSARPVSYTF. The DNA sequence follows: TGCAGTGCCCGACCGGTGAGCTACACCTTC.